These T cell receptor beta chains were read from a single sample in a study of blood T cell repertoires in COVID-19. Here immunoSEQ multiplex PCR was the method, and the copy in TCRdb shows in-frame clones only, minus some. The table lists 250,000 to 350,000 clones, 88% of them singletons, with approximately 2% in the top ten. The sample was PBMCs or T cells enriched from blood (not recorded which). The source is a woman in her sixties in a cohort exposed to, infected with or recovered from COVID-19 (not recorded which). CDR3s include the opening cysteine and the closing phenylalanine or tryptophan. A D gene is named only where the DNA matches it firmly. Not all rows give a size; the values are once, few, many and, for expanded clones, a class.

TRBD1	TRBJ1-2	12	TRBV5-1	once	TGCGCCAGCAGCCCTGGACAGGGTAGCTACACCTTC	CASSPGQGSYTF
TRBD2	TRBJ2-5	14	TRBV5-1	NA	TGCGCCAGCAGCCCCAGCGGGAGAGGAGAGACCCAGTACTTC	CASSPSGRGETQYF
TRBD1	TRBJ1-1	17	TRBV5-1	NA	TGCGCCAGCAGCTCTGTCCCGGGACAGGTCTCGAACACTGAAGCTTTCTTT	CASSSVPGQVSNTEAFF
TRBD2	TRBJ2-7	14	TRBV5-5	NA	TGTGCCAGCAGCTTGCTGCGGGAGGGCCATGAGCAGTACTTC	CASSLLREGHEQYF
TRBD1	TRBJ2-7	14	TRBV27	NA	TGTGCCAGCAGTCCTGGGACAGGGAGAGACGAGCAGTACTTC	CASSPGTGRDEQYF
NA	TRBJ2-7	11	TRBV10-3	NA	TGTGCCATCAGTGAGTCAGCCGAGCAGTACTTC	CAISESAEQYF
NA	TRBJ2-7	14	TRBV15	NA	TGTGCCACCAGCAGCCAAAACAGGGACTACGAGCAGTACTTC	CATSSQNRDYEQYF
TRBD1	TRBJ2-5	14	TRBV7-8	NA	TGTGCCAGCAGCCCGACAAACAGGGGAGAGACCCAGTACTTC	CASSPTNRGETQYF
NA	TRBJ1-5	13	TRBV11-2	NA	TGTGCCAGCAGCTTAGATCGGAGGCAGCCCCAGCATTTT	CASSLDRRQPQHF
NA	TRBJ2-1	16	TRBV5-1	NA	TGCGCCAGCAGCTTGGCGCGGGCAACCTCCTACAATGAGCAGTTCTTC	CASSLARATSYNEQFF
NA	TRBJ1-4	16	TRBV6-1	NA	TGTGCCAGCAGTGAGCGGGGTTACCCAACTAATGAAAAACTGTTTTTT	CASSERGYPTNEKLFF
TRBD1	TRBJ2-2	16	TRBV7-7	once	TGTGCTAGCAGCTTTGGCAGGGGGATAGACACCGGGGAGCTGTTTTTT	CASSFGRGIDTGELFF
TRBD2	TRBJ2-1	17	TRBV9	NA	TGTGCCAGCAGCGTAGAAGGGGGGACTAGTTACGGCAATGAGCAGTTCTTC	CASSVEGGTSYGNEQFF
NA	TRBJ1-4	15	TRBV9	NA	TGTGCCAGCAGCCCTTTAGCAGGGTTTAATGAAAAACTGTTTTTT	CASSPLAGFNEKLFF
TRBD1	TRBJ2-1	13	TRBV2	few	TGTGCCAGCAGCGGGACAGGGTTCGGAGAGCAGTTCTTC	CASSGTGFGEQFF
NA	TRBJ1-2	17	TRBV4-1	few	TGCGCCAGCAGCCAAGATCTTTTAATTGAGCGGGCTTTCGGCTACACCTTC	CASSQDLLIERAFGYTF
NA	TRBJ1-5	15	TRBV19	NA	TGTGCCAGTAGTATAGGGAGACAGAGCAATCAGCCCCAGCATTTT	CASSIGRQSNQPQHF
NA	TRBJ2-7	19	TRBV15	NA	TGTGCCACCAGCAGAGATCGTAGCCCCAGCGAGGACAGAGCCTACGAGCAGTACTTC	CATSRDRSPSEDRAYEQYF
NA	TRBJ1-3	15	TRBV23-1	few	TGCGCCAGCAGCCAGACCCCGGACAGACGAAACACCATATATTTT	CASSQTPDRRNTIYF
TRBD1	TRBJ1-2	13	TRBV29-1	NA	TGCAGCGTTCTCCGGGACAGGGACTATGGCTACACCTTC	CSVLRDRDYGYTF
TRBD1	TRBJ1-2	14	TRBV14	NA	TGTGCCAGCAGCCAAGTGGGGACAGCCCATGGCTACACCTTC	CASSQVGTAHGYTF
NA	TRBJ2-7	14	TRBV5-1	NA	TGCGCCAGCAGCTTGCGGCAGGGGAAGTACGAGCAGTACTTC	CASSLRQGKYEQYF
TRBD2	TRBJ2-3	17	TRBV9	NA	TGTGCCAGCAGTTCCGGGACTAGCGGGAGGGCCGTAGATACGCAGTATTTT	CASSSGTSGRAVDTQYF
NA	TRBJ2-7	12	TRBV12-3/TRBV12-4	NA	TGTGCCAGCAGTCCCCGCATATCCCAGATGTACTTC	CASSPRISQMYF
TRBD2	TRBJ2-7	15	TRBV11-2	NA	TGTGCCAGCAGCTACCAGGCGGGAGTAACCTACGAGCAGTACTTC	CASSYQAGVTYEQYF
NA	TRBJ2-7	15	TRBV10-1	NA	TGCGCCAGCAGTGAGTCGACGGGCAGGCGGGGCGAGCAGTACTTC	CASSESTGRRGEQYF
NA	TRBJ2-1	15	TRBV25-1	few	TGTGCCAGCGGGATCCGCGGGGCTAGCTACAATGAGCAGTTCTTC	CASGIRGASYNEQFF
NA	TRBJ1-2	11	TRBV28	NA	TGTGCCAGTAGAGCTAACTATGGCTACACCTTC	CASRANYGYTF
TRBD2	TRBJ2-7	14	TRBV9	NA	TGTGCCAGCAGCGTAGCTAGCGGGATAAACGAGCAGTACTTC	CASSVASGINEQYF